Following are 13 T cell receptor beta chains from one sample sequenced in a study of lymphopenia after photon versus proton radiotherapy. TCRdb keeps only in-frame clones here, not all; method: immunoSEQ multiplex PCR. The data contain 12,000 or so clones, 70% to 90% of them singletons. This sample comprised peripheral blood, obtained from a patient treated with proton-based radiotherapy. These receptors were taken from a man in his sixties with pancreatic cancer.

The chain uses TRBV7-6 and TRBJ2-3, with 7 positions matching TRBD2. The V segment lost 1 base and the J segment 4 bases; nucleotides outside the gene matches: 2. CDR3 size: 14 residues. Germline CDR1 is SGHVS and CDR2 is FNYEAQ. The CDR3 loop reads CASSLGTSADTQYF. CDR3 nucleotide sequence: TGTGCCAGCAGCTTAGGGACTAGTGCAGATACGCAGTATTTT.

This sequence joins TRBV30 and TRBJ2-1; D not certain. V was pared by 0 bases and J by 9 bases, with 9 bases between. Germline-derived CDR1 and CDR2 are GTSNPN and SVGIG (reference sequence). This CDR3 is built from 12 residues. CDR3 loop: CAWSVGPSEQFF. CDR3 nucleotides: TGTGCCTGGAGTGTAGGGCCGTCTGAGCAGTTCTTC.

The chain joins TRBV29-1 to TRBJ1-4; no definite D call. The CDR3 spans 12 residues. With 5 bases removed from V and 5 bases from J, the gap between germline ends came to 9 bases. Germline V gene data show CDR1 as SQVTM and CDR2 as ANQGSEA. The DNA of the CDR3 is TGCAGCGTTTTGACCCAGAATGAAAAACTGTTTTTT. The encoded protein is CSVLTQNEKLFF. The entire variable domain, with the rest obtained from reference TRBV29-1 and TRBJ1-4, is as follows: SAVISQKPSRDICQRGTSLTIQCQVDSQVTMMFWYRQQPGQSLTLIATANQGSEATYESGFVIDKFPISRPNLTFSTLTVSNMSPEDSSIYLCSVLTQNEKLFFGSGTQLSVL.

The rearrangement links TRBV5-1 to TRBJ2-4; 14 bases align to TRBD2. The junction had 17 bases not matched to a gene; V was cut back by 6 bases and J by 9 bases. This CDR3 is built from 18 residues. Per the germline V gene, CDR1 is SGHRS and CDR2 is YFSETQ. This CDR3 reads CASTLLLRLAGGLGIQYF. Here the CDR3 DNA reads TGCGCCAGCACCCTACTTCTCCGACTAGCGGGAGGGCTGGGCATTCAGTACTTC.

This rearrangement joins TRBV7-2 to TRBJ1-3; D is ambiguous. The germline gives CDR1 SGHTA, CDR2 FQGNSA. The length of the CDR3 is 16 residues. V was trimmed by 2 bases and J by 2 bases, leaving 13 bases between them. The CDR3 DNA follows: TGTGCCAGCAGCTTATGGGCAGGCAACACTGGAAACACCATATATTTT. It encodes CASSLWAGNTGNTIYF.

This chain links TRBV27 with TRBJ2-4; either TRBD1 or TRBD2 may supply D (5 bases each). The CDR3 is 19 residues long. V was cut by 4 bases and J by 0 bases, with 22 bases left in between. The germline CDR1 and CDR2 sequences are MNHEY and SMNVEV (reference sequence). In DNA form, the CDR3 reads TGTGCCAGCAGTTCCCTCTTCGGGGCTAGCTCATTAGCCAAAAACATTCAGTACTTC. Translation gives CASSSLFGASSLAKNIQYF.

This clone was counted a single time. The chain is built from TRBV15 and TRBJ2-1, with 9 bases aligning to TRBD2. The germline CDR1 and CDR2 sequences are LNHNV and YYDKDF (reference sequence). V trimming: 5 bases; J trimming: 5 bases; junction bases outside the gene matches: 10. This CDR3 has 16 amino acids. CDR3 sequence reads: CATSPIGSGRNNEQFF. CDR3 nucleotides: TGTGCCACCAGCCCTATAGGTAGCGGGAGAAACAATGAGCAGTTCTTC.

The chain links TRBV30 to TRBJ2-7; unclear D gene. In germline, CDR1 is GTSNPN, CDR2 SVGIG (reference sequence). V lost 0 bases and J 6 bases, leaving 12 bases between the germline ends. This CDR3 comprises 13 residues. The CDR3 region has the DNA TGTGCCTGGAGTGTCGGCCACCGCAGCGAGCAGTACTTC. Its protein is CAWSVGHRSEQYF.

The chain carries TRBV28 and TRBJ2-5; tentative D call: TRBD2 (5 bases). The V end was cut by 4 bases, the J end by 1 base, with 10 bases between. The CDR3 has 14 residues. Germline V gene lookup returns CDR1 MDHEN and CDR2 SYDVKM. The CDR3 loop reads CASSSFSGQETQYF. CDR3 DNA sequence: TGTGCCAGCAGTTCCTTCAGCGGCCAAGAGACCCAGTACTTC.

The chain combines TRBV9 with TRBJ2-7, with D possibly TRBD1 on 6 matching bases. The CDR3 extends over 14 amino acids. The V gene lost 1 base and the J gene lost 6 bases, with 14 bases spanning the gap. Germline-derived CDR1 and CDR2 are SGDLS and YYNGEE. The CDR3 reads CASSVYDKGGEQYF. The CDR3 DNA reads TGTGCCAGCAGCGTATACGATAAAGGGGGCGAGCAGTACTTC.

V is TRBV7-6 and J is TRBJ2-1; 11 bases align to TRBD2. This CDR3 region has 17 residues. Per the germline V gene, CDR1 is SGHVS and CDR2 is FNYEAQ. The V gene end was trimmed by 1 base and the J gene end by 6 bases; junction bases not matched to a gene: 8. The CDR3 here is CASSLEVAGGPSNEQFF. For the CDR3, the DNA is TGTGCCAGCAGCTTAGAGGTAGCGGGAGGGCCGAGCAATGAGCAGTTCTTC. The whole variable domain, filled in from reference TRBV7-6 and TRBJ2-1, reads GAGVSQSPRYKVTKRGQDVALRCDPISGHVSLYWYRQALGQGPEFLTYFNYEAQQDKSGLPNDRFSAERPEGSISTLTIQRTEQRDSAMYRCASSLEVAGGPSNEQFFGPGTRLTVL.

This clone was observed a few times. The chain employs TRBV29-1 and TRBJ1-3; D is undetermined. The CDR3 has 11 amino acids. V lost 5 bases, J lost 7 bases, and 9 bases lay in between. The germline V gene has CDR1 SQVTM and CDR2 ANQGSEA. Here the CDR3 reads CSVMIGNTIYF. In DNA, the CDR3 is TGCAGCGTTATGATTGGGAACACCATATATTTT.

The gene calls are TRBV19 and TRBJ2-6; D not resolved. CDR3 length equals 16 residues. V gave up 0 bases and J gave up 0 bases, with 6 bases separating them. Germline CDR1 and CDR2: LNHDA and SQIVND (reference sequence). The CDR3 DNA reads as TGTGCCAGTAGTATAGATCCCCCCTCTGGGGCCAACGTCCTGACTTTC. Protein sequence: CASSIDPPSGANVLTF.